This entry lists 10 T cell receptor beta chains sequenced from one sample in a study of spatial heterogeneity in lung cancer. TCRdb reanalysed the 5' RACE reads using MiXCR and keeps one entry per CDR3 protein. The sample has under 100,000 distinct CDR3 sequences; around 8.6% are singletons. Time point given: sample taken at primary tumor resection. In each case, whole RNA from tumor, nontumor lung or frozen PBMC was sequenced unsorted. The material was PBMCs, obtained at surgery. Receptor source: a male donor with early-stage non-small cell lung cancer.

This clonotype has only a few counts. The rearrangement uses TRBV5-1 and TRBJ1-2; D is undetermined. Germline CDR1 reads SGHRS; CDR2 reads YFSETQ. V gave up 0 bases and J gave up 4 bases, with 10 bases separating them. The CDR3 runs to 14 residues. The CDR3 is CASSLAVGSYGYTF. The DNA for the CDR3 is TGCGCCAGCAGCTTGGCTGTCGGGAGCTATGGCTACACCTTC.

This clonotype was counted ten times or more. V gene TRBV5-1 combines with J gene TRBJ2-3, with no clear D. V lost 3 bases and J 0 bases, leaving 11 bases between the germline ends. In germline, CDR1 is SGHRS, CDR2 YFSETQ. The CDR3 is 15 amino acids. In DNA, the CDR3 is TGCGCCAGCAGCTCCCAGACCCTAAGCACAGATACGCAGTATTTT. Protein sequence: CASSSQTLSTDTQYF.

This clonotype came up a few times. This chain connects TRBV5-1 to TRBJ2-2; tentative D call: TRBD2 (5 bases). The CDR3 runs 17 residues. V lost 2 bases and J lost 3, with 17 bases in between. The germline gives CDR1 SGHRS, CDR2 YFSETQ. The CDR3 region has the DNA TGCGCCAGCAGCTTCTACGGCTCTTCCGGGGACACCGGGGAGCTGTTTTTT. It specifies CASSFYGSSGDTGELFF.

This clonotype was seen more than once but under ten times. The chain joins TRBV20-1 to TRBJ1-1; D is uncertain. The length of the CDR3 is 13 residues. V was pared by 7 bases and J by 1 base, with 13 bases between. Per the germline V gene, CDR1 is DFQATT and CDR2 is SNEGSKA (reference sequence). The CDR3 nucleotides are TGCAGTGAGAGCCCGGACCCGAACACTGAAGCTTTCTTT. Translating gives CSESPDPNTEAFF.

This clonotype was seen many times. The chain employs TRBV12-3 or TRBV12-4 and TRBJ1-1; 7 bases map to TRBD1. Trimming at V came to 6 bases and at J to 3 bases, leaving 13 bases not matched to a gene. This CDR3 region has 16 residues. The CDR3 protein is CASRRRRQGGDTEAFF. In DNA, the CDR3 is TGTGCCAGCAGGAGACGAAGACAGGGTGGGGACACTGAAGCTTTCTTT.

The chain is built from TRBV7-2 and TRBJ2-3; TRBD1 is a possible D gene (6 bases). CDR3 length: 15 amino acids. Deletions cut 4 bases from V and 2 bases from J, with 13 bases between. Germline CDR1 reads SGHTA; CDR2 reads FQGNSA. CDR3 loop: CASSSQGGATDTQYF. The DNA for the CDR3 is TGTGCCAGCAGCTCACAGGGTGGGGCCACAGATACGCAGTATTTT. Full variable domain (remainder filled in from reference TRBV7-2 and TRBJ2-3): GAGVSQSPSNKVTEKGKDVELRCDPISGHTALYWYRQSLGQGLEFLIYFQGNSAPDKSGLPSDRFSAERTGGSVSTLTIQRTQQEDSAVYLCASSSQGGATDTQYFGPGTRLTVL.

This rearrangement joins TRBV6-5 to TRBJ2-3; 13 bases map to TRBD2. Trimming took 5 bases from V and 12 from J; bases not matched to a gene: 14. CDR3 length equals 16 residues. Per germline, CDR1 MNHEY and CDR2 SVGAGI. The CDR3 spells CASSPLGLAGLGDQYF. Here the CDR3 DNA reads TGTGCCAGCAGTCCCTTGGGACTAGCGGGATTAGGGGATCAGTATTTT.

This clonotype was observed a few times. The chain joins TRBV5-1 to TRBJ1-1; D not resolved. Per the germline V gene, CDR1 is SGHRS and CDR2 is YFSETQ. V was shortened by 4 bases and J by 4 bases, with 14 bases between the two germline ends. CDR3 length equals 14 residues. The CDR3 is CASSVTGKSTEAFF. CDR3 DNA: TGCGCCAGCAGCGTAACCGGGAAGAGCACTGAAGCTTTCTTT.

V gene TRBV28 combines with J gene TRBJ2-7, with D unclear. Trimming took off 2 bases at V and 3 bases at J, with 8 bases between the two ends. The CDR3 has 13 residues. Germline loops: CDR1 MDHEN, CDR2 SYDVKM. The CDR3 bases are TGTGCCAGCAGTTTAGGCTTGTTCTACGAGCAGTACTTC. This translates into CASSLGLFYEQYF.

The chain recombines TRBV20-1 with TRBJ1-1; the D is unclear. Deletions cut 5 bases from V and 0 bases from J, with 7 bases between. Germline V CDR1 and CDR2: DFQATT, SNEGSKA (reference sequence). This CDR3 is 12 amino acids long. CDR3 sequence reads: CSAQNMNTEAFF. In DNA, the CDR3 is TGCAGTGCTCAAAATATGAACACTGAAGCTTTCTTT.